Below, 16 T cell receptor beta chains from the same sample are listed, as sequenced in a study of OX40 agonist ivuxolimab in advanced cancers. The data were produced by immunoSEQ multiplex PCR, yet TCRdb's version contains in-frame clones alone and is incomplete. The table has 85,000 or so clones, around 85% seen once; the top ten hold 2%. The material sequenced was CD4+ or CD8+ T cells sorted from blood, taken in a trial of the OX40 agonist ivuxolimab. These receptor sequences come from an adult with an advanced solid tumor such as melanoma, head and neck, liver or kidney cancer.

V gene TRBV30 combines with J gene TRBJ1-2; D might be TRBD1 (5 bases). The CDR3 totals 16 residues. The ends were cut back, 5 bases at V and 4 bases at J, with 23 bases in the middle. The germline V gene has CDR1 GTSNPN and CDR2 SVGIG (reference sequence). CDR3 DNA: TGTGCCTGGTCGGCTGGGGGTTTGAGCCTACGCTATGGCTACACCTTC. Amino acids: CAWSAGGLSLRYGYTF.

This clone was seen a handful of times. The chain couples TRBV29-1 to TRBJ2-3; 14 bases agree with TRBD2. Germline V gives CDR1 SQVTM, CDR2 ANQGSEA. This CDR3 is built from 15 residues. Trimming removed 3 bases from V and 1 base from J; junction bases left unmatched: 0. CDR3 nucleotide sequence: TGCAGCGTTGAGGGACTAGCGGGGGGCACAGATACGCAGTATTTT. Its translation: CSVEGLAGGTDTQYF.

The chain recombines TRBV11-2 with TRBJ1-3, with D uncertain. The CDR3 extends over 13 amino acids. Germline values: CDR1 SGHAT, CDR2 FQNNGV. Trimming took off 5 bases at V and 7 bases at J, with 12 bases between the two ends. CDR3 nucleotides: TGTGCCAGCAGCGCATTTGGAGGCAACACCATATATTTT. Its translation is CASSAFGGNTIYF.

The V gene is TRBV19, the J gene TRBJ2-1; 10 positions match TRBD2. Germline trimming cut 8 bases from V and 4 bases from J; bases unmatched to any gene: 8. The CDR3 has 15 residues. CDR1 LNHDA and CDR2 SQIVND come from the germline V gene (reference sequence). The CDR3 is CASAFLAGVYNEQFF. The CDR3 DNA reads TGTGCCAGTGCCTTTCTAGCGGGGGTTTACAATGAGCAGTTCTTC.

The chain has TRBV9 and TRBJ2-2, with TRBD2 as a possible D gene (5 bases). This CDR3 comprises 15 residues. Germline loops: CDR1 SGDLS, CDR2 YYNGEE. The V and J ends lost 4 bases and 4 bases respectively, with 14 bases between them. The CDR3 DNA reads as TGTGCCAGCAGCCGGACGGGGTTTACCACCGGGGAGCTGTTTTTT. Translating it yields CASSRTGFTTGELFF.

The J gene is TRBJ2-7, the V gene TRBV18; 9 nucleotides agree with TRBD1. Germline CDR1 reads KGHSH; CDR2 reads LQKENI. V was clipped by 5 bases and J by 2 bases; unmatched bases: 7. The CDR3 extends over 15 amino acids. The CDR3 protein is CASSSKDRGTYEQYF. The CDR3 DNA sequence: TGTGCCAGCTCATCGAAGGACAGGGGTACCTACGAGCAGTACTTC.

The CDR3 loop is CASSRPLGATYEQYF. In DNA, the CDR3 is TGTGCCAGCAGCCGACCCCTCGGCGCAACCTACGAGCAGTACTTC. The chain carries TRBV6-5 and TRBJ2-7, with no clear D. V lost 6 bases, J lost 2 bases, and 17 bases lay in between. The CDR3 is made up of 15 amino acids. Germline values: CDR1 MNHEY, CDR2 SVGAGI.

The rearrangement joins TRBV11-2 to TRBJ2-7; 9 bases match TRBD1. Germline CDR1 reads SGHAT; CDR2 reads FQNNGV. This CDR3 is built from 15 residues. J was trimmed by 3 bases and V by 0 bases; bases with no gene match: 3. Here the CDR3 DNA reads TGTGCCAGCAGCTTAGACGGACAGGGGATCTACGAGCAGTACTTC. This translates into CASSLDGQGIYEQYF.

V gene TRBV5-6 combines with J gene TRBJ1-4; the match to TRBD1 covers 9 bases. V was pared by 4 bases and J by 4 bases, with 8 bases of the junction left unmatched. Germline V gives CDR1 SGHDT, CDR2 YYEEEE. This CDR3 is 16 amino acids long. CDR3 protein: CASSPVRQGVNEKLFF. The DNA for the CDR3 is TGTGCCAGCAGCCCAGTAAGACAGGGGGTTAATGAAAAACTGTTTTTT.

In DNA form, the CDR3 reads TGTGCCAGCAGCTCCCGGGGGGTTCTCGATGGCTACACCTTC. Encoded protein: CASSSRGVLDGYTF. The chain has TRBV5-4 and TRBJ1-2; tentative D call: TRBD1 (5 bases). Germline CDR1 and CDR2: SGHNT and YYREEE (reference sequence). Trimming removed 3 bases from V and 6 bases from J, with 15 bases in between. The CDR3 length is 14 residues.

This chain links TRBV5-4 with TRBJ2-1; perhaps TRBD1 as D (8 bases). The CDR3 loop spans 14 amino acids. Trimming took 5 bases from V and 8 from J, leaving 17 bases between them. Looked up from germline, CDR1 is SGHNT and CDR2 is YYREEE (reference sequence). The CDR3 loop reads CASSRGQGGHEQFF. The CDR3 bases are TGTGCCAGCAGTCGTGGACAGGGAGGGCATGAGCAGTTCTTC.

The chain employs TRBV19 and TRBJ1-2; D is possibly TRBD1 (5 bases). The ends were cut back, 4 bases at V and 5 bases at J, with 14 bases in the middle. CDR1 is LNHDA, CDR2 SQIVND, per germline (reference sequence). The CDR3 consists of 14 residues. The CDR3 region is CASSKGLDRYGYTF. As DNA, the CDR3 is TGTGCCAGTAGTAAAGGGCTCGACAGATATGGCTACACCTTC. The complete variable domain, with remaining parts taken from reference TRBV19 and TRBJ1-2, reads DGGITQSPKYLFRKEGQNVTLSCEQNLNHDAMYWYRQDPGQGLRLIYYSQIVNDFQKGDIAEGYSVSREKKESFPLTVTSAQKNPTAFYLCASSKGLDRYGYTFGSGTRLTVV.

This clone was detected only a few times. The J gene is TRBJ2-7, the V gene TRBV9; the D gene is possibly TRBD1 (8 bases). The CDR3 has 14 amino acids. V was trimmed by 3 bases and J by 2 bases, leaving 12 bases between them. The V gene's germline CDR1 is SGDLS and CDR2 YYNGEE. This CDR3 is CASSAQGGTYEQYF. As DNA, the CDR3 is TGTGCCAGCAGCGCACAGGGGGGGACCTACGAGCAGTACTTC.

V usage is TRBV5-4 and J usage is TRBJ2-7; TRBD2 matches at 8 bases. Germline V lookup: CDR1 SGHNT, CDR2 YYREEE (reference sequence). The CDR3 sequence is 15 residues long. With 0 bases clipped from V and 1 base from J, the junction kept 3 bases outside the gene matches. The CDR3 protein is CASSLGGGTSYEQYF. The DNA for the CDR3 is TGTGCCAGCAGCTTGGGCGGGGGGACATCCTACGAGCAGTACTTC.

The chain combines TRBV5-4 with TRBJ1-6; D is ambiguous. CDR1 and CDR2 (germline): SGHNT, YYREEE (reference sequence). V was trimmed by 0 bases and J by 7 bases, leaving 8 bases between them. The CDR3 runs to 14 residues. The CDR3 DNA reads as TGTGCCAGCAGCTTGGTCAGAGACAATTCACCCCTCCACTTT. This gives the protein CASSLVRDNSPLHF.

The chain carries TRBV7-2 and TRBJ2-3; 10 bases are shared with TRBD2. The CDR3 has 16 residues. Germline-derived CDR1 and CDR2 are SGHTA and FQGNSA. V lost 3 bases, J lost 2 bases, and 5 bases stayed unmatched. The DNA of the CDR3 is TGTGCCAGCAGCTTCAGAGCGGGGGGGCCCACAGATACGCAGTATTTT. Its protein product is CASSFRAGGPTDTQYF.